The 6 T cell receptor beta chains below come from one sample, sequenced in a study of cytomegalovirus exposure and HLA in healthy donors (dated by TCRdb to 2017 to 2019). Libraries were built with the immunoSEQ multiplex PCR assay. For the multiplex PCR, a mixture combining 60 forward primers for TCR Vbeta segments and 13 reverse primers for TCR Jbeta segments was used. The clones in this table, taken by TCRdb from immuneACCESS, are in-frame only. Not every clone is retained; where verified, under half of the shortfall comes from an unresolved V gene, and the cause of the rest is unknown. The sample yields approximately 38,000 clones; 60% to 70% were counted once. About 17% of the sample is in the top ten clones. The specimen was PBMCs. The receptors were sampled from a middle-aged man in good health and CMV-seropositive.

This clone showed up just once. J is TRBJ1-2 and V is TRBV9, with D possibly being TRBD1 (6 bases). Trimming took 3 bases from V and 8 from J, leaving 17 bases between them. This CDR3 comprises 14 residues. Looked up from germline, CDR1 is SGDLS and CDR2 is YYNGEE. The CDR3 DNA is TGTGCCAGCAGCGCGGCTTCGGGGGGCGGGGGCTACACCTTC. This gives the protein CASSAASGGGGYTF. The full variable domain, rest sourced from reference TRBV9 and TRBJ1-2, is DSGVTQTPKHLITATGQRVTLRCSPRSGDLSVYWYQQSLDQGLQFLIQYYNGEERAKGNILERFSAQQFPDLHSELNLSSLELGDSALYFCASSAASGGGGYTFGSGTRLTVV.

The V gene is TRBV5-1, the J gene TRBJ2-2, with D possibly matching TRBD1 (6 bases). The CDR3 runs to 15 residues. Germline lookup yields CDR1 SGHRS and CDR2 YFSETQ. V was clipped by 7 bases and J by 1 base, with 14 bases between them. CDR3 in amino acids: CASGWGQLNTGELFF. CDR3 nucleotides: TGCGCCAGCGGGTGGGGACAACTGAACACCGGGGAGCTGTTTTTT.

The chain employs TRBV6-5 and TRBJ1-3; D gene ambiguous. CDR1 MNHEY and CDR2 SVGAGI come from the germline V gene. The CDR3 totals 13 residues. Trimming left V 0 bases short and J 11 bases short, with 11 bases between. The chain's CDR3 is CASSYSPGVAIYF. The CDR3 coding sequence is TGTGCCAGCAGTTACTCCCCTGGAGTCGCCATATATTTT.

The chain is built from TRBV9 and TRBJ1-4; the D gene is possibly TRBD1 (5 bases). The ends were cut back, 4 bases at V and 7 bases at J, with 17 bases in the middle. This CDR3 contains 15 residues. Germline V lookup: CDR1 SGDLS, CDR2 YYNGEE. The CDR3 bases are TGTGCCAGCAGCCCCCGGACAAACGGGCCTGAAAAACTGTTTTTT. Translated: CASSPRTNGPEKLFF.

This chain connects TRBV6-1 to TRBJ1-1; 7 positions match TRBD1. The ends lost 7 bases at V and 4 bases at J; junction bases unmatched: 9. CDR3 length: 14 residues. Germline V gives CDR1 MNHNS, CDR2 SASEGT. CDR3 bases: TGTGCCAGCAACGTAAGGGGGCTCGGCACTGAAGCTTTCTTT. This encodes CASNVRGLGTEAFF.

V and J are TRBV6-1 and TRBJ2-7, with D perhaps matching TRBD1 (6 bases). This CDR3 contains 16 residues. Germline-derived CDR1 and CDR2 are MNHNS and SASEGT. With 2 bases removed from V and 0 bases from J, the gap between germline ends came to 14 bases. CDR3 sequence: CASSEPSDRSSYEQYF. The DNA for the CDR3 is TGTGCCAGCAGTGAACCATCCGACAGGTCCTCCTACGAGCAGTACTTC.